Below, 4 T cell receptor beta chains from the same sample are listed, as sequenced in a study of neoadjuvant anti-PD-1 for oral cavity cancer. The method was immunoSEQ multiplex PCR; TCRdb's version includes in-frame clones alone and lacks a portion of them. The sample consists of around 32,000 clones, about 80% of them appearing once. Documented time point: after neoadjuvant nivolumab, at surgical resection. Sample: PBMCs, taken after nivolumab (anti-PD-1) treatment. These receptors all come from a person aged 35-80 years with oral cavity squamous cell carcinoma.

The gene calls are TRBV7-6 and TRBJ2-1; 11 bases are a match to TRBD2. V was pared by 6 bases and J by 5 bases, with 6 bases of the junction left unmatched. CDR1 and CDR2 (germline): SGHVS, FNYEAQ. The CDR3 runs to 15 residues. The CDR3 loop is CASRTGTSGHNEQFF. The CDR3 nucleotides read TGTGCCAGCAGGACGGGGACTAGCGGTCACAATGAGCAGTTCTTC. The variable domain in full, completed from reference TRBV7-6 and TRBJ2-1, reads GAGVSQSPRYKVTKRGQDVALRCDPISGHVSLYWYRQALGQGPEFLTYFNYEAQQDKSGLPNDRFSAERPEGSISTLTIQRTEQRDSAMYRCASRTGTSGHNEQFFGPGTRLTVL.

The chain has TRBV5-6 and TRBJ1-5; D is unclear. In germline, CDR1 is SGHDT, CDR2 YYEEEE. CDR3 length: 15 residues. V lost 2 bases and J lost 0, with 9 bases in between. This CDR3 is CASSLGVNSNQPQHF. Here the CDR3 DNA reads TGTGCCAGCAGCTTAGGAGTTAATAGCAATCAGCCCCAGCATTTT.

The chain has TRBV10-3 and TRBJ2-1, with D possibly matching TRBD1 (6 bases). V was clipped by 5 bases and J by 5 bases, with 7 bases between them. Germline CDR1 and CDR2: ENHRY and SYGVKD. The CDR3 length is 12 residues. DNA of the CDR3: TGTGCCATCAGTTGGACAGACAATGAGCAGTTCTTC. Translating gives CAISWTDNEQFF.

This chain joins TRBV7-8 and TRBJ2-2, with TRBD1 matching 7 bases. The germline CDR1 and CDR2 sequences are SGHVS and FQNEAQ. Trimming cost V 5 bases and J 1 base; bases outside gene matches: 7. CDR3 size: 16 residues. The CDR3 loop is CASSPEDRKNTGELFF. The CDR3 coding sequence is TGTGCCAGCAGCCCCGAGGACAGGAAGAACACCGGGGAGCTGTTTTTT. Filled out from reference TRBV7-8 and TRBJ2-2, the complete variable domain reads GAGVSQSPRYKVAKRGQDVALRCDPISGHVSLFWYQQALGQGPEFLTYFQNEAQLDKSGLPSDRFFAERPEGSVSTLKIQRTQQEDSAVYLCASSPEDRKNTGELFFGEGSRLTVL.